The clone carrying this T cell receptor beta chain was detected once. This entry comes from a study of blood T cell repertoires in COVID-19. Study-wide background: The analysed material was cDNA or gDNA that came from T cells, B-cell-depleted T cells, or PBMCs.

Using immunoSEQ multiplex PCR, the repertoire was profiled, and TCRdb retains in-frame clones only, with some absent. The data hold about 120,000 clones, with around 88% observed a single time. The CDR3 is made up of 12 amino acids. The J segment lost 8 bases and the V segment lost 6 bases, leaving 4 bases of the junction unmatched. The germline gives CDR1 MNHEY, CDR2 SVGEGT. The sequenced material came from peripheral blood. This TCR was recovered from a woman between 50 and 59 years old with active or convalescent COVID-19. This rearrangement joins TRBV6-2 or TRBV6-3 to TRBJ2-1; 7 bases fit TRBD1. In DNA form, the CDR3 reads TGTGCCAGCAGCAGACAGGGCCATGAGCAGTTCTTC. It codes for CASSRQGHEQFF.